The subject of this entry is one T cell receptor beta chain. Its matching antigen is unknown. Only in-frame clones appear in the TCRdb table, and some are missing; sequencing was by immunoSEQ multiplex PCR. Of roughly 120,000 clones detected, over 85% appear once; the ten largest clones hold 3% to 4%. From the roughly 120-subject validation cohort, which was separate from the roughly 670-subject first cohort, the donors were drawn. This specimen comes from a study of cytomegalovirus exposure and HLA in healthy donors. Broader study findings: The investigators catalogued 164 TCR beta chains as cytomegalovirus-associated.

The V gene's germline CDR1 is LGHNA and CDR2 YSLEER. The V and J ends lost 1 base and 2 bases, in that order; junction bases with no gene match: 0. The CDR3 covers 15 residues. This TCR was recovered from a man aged 25 to 40 in good health and CMV-seronegative. The chain employs TRBV4-3 and TRBJ2-3; 10 nucleotides align to TRBD1. Sequences were obtained from PBMCs. CDR3 sequence reads: CASSQGQGATDTQYF. The CDR3, as DNA: TGCGCCAGCAGCCAAGGACAGGGGGCCACAGATACGCAGTATTTT.